This TCR beta chain was identified during a study of PD-1 blockade in classical Hodgkin lymphoma. Broader study findings: Only CD4+ TCR diversity, not CD8+, had risen significantly by C4D1.

The germline gives CDR1 SNHLY, CDR2 FYNNEI. With 4 bases clipped from V and 3 bases from J, the junction kept 6 bases outside the gene matches. This CDR3 region has 15 residues. On this clone: No antigen is known for it.

Sequencing used immunoSEQ multiplex PCR; TCRdb keeps in-frame clones, though not all of them. The sample yields 38,000 or so clones, more than 65% seen once. Autologous stem cell transplantation was followed by relapse in every patient, and brentuximab vedotin exposure varied. The origin of this receptor is a human donor with classical Hodgkin lymphoma. The rearrangement joins TRBV2 to TRBJ1-5; 7 bases agree with TRBD1. This specimen consisted of peripheral blood mononuclear cells (PBMCs), obtained before the second cycle of nivolumab. This CDR3 reads CASSGQGNVNQPQHF. The CDR3 nucleotides read TGTGCCAGCAGTGGACAGGGAAATGTCAATCAGCCCCAGCATTTT. Drawing the rest from reference TRBV2 and TRBJ1-5, the complete variable domain is EPEVTQTPSHQVTQMGQEVILRCVPISNHLYFYWYRQILGQKVEFLVSFYNNEISEKSEIFDDQFSVERPDGSNFTLKIRSTKLEDSAMYFCASSGQGNVNQPQHFGDGTRLSIL.